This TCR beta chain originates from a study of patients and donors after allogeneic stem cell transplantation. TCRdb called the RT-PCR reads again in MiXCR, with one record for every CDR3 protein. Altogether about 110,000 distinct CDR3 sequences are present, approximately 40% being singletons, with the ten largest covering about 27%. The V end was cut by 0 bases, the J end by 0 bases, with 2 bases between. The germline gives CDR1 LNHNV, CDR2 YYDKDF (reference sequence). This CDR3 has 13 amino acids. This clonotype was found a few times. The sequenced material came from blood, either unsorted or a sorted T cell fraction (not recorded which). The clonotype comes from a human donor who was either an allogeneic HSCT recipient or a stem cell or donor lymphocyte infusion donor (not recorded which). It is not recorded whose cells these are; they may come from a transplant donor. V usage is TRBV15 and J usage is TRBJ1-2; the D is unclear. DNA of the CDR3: TGTGCCACCAGCAGAGACCCTAACTATGGCTACACCTTC. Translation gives CATSRDPNYGYTF.